One and the same sample provided the 29 T cell receptor beta chains below, sequenced in a study of control samples from healthy donors and cancer patients. The method was immunoSEQ multiplex PCR; TCRdb's version includes in-frame clones alone and lacks a portion of them. The sample lists some 95,000 clones, roughly 83% occurring once. Sequences were obtained from blood. Every receptor here comes from a woman aged 30 to 39 in good health.

The chain links TRBV11-3 to TRBJ1-6; TRBD1 matches at 7 bases. Germline V gene sequence: CDR1 SGHNT, CDR2 YENEEA. V lost 8 bases and J lost 7; bases outside the gene matches: 5. This CDR3 comprises 13 residues. The CDR3 loop reads CASAEGANSPLHF. CDR3 DNA sequence: TGTGCCAGCGCAGAGGGGGCGAATTCACCCCTCCACTTT.

In its sample, this clone was seen once. The V gene is TRBV5-6, the J gene TRBJ1-2; D may be TRBD1 (5 bases). The CDR3 spans 14 residues. Germline CDR1 and CDR2: SGHDT and YYEEEE. Trimming removed 2 bases from V and 2 bases from J, with 10 bases in between. CDR3 DNA: TGTGCCAGCAGCTTAGGGGCAGGGAACTATGGCTACACCTTC. This encodes CASSLGAGNYGYTF.

The rearrangement links TRBV19 to TRBJ2-2, with D perhaps being TRBD1 or TRBD2 (6 bases each). The germline V and J ends were trimmed by 3 bases and 7 bases, with 15 bases remaining between them. Germline loops: CDR1 LNHDA, CDR2 SQIVND (reference sequence). This CDR3 has 15 residues. The chain's CDR3 is CASSILSGAFGELFF. CDR3 coding DNA: TGTGCCAGTAGTATTCTCTCGGGGGCCTTCGGGGAGCTGTTTTTT.

This chain connects TRBV29-1 to TRBJ2-5; no clear D. The CDR3 consists of 11 residues. The V and J ends lost 6 bases and 4 bases respectively, with 9 bases between them. Germline-derived CDR1 and CDR2 are SQVTM and ANQGSEA. CDR3 nucleotide sequence: TGCAGCGTAGACTCGACAGAGACCCAGTACTTC. It encodes CSVDSTETQYF. The variable domain in full, completed from reference TRBV29-1 and TRBJ2-5, reads SAVISQKPSRDICQRGTSLTIQCQVDSQVTMMFWYRQQPGQSLTLIATANQGSEATYESGFVIDKFPISRPNLTFSTLTVSNMSPEDSSIYLCSVDSTETQYFGPGTRLLVL.

The chain links TRBV18 to TRBJ2-1; D gene uncertain. Trimming took 2 bases from V and 5 from J, leaving 16 bases between them. The germline V gene has CDR1 KGHSH and CDR2 LQKENI. This CDR3 region has 16 residues. The CDR3 loop is CASSPSTNRQNNEQFF. The CDR3 DNA is TGTGCCAGCTCACCATCCACGAATAGGCAGAACAATGAGCAGTTCTTC.

The chain couples TRBV15 to TRBJ1-4, with D perhaps TRBD1 (5 bases). Trimming pared 0 bases from V and 8 bases from J, leaving 13 bases between. Germline CDR1 is LNHNV and CDR2 is YYDKDF (reference sequence). This CDR3 contains 15 residues. The CDR3 DNA reads TGTGCCACCAGCAGAGATTCGTGGGGGTCGGAAAAACTGTTTTTT. Protein: CATSRDSWGSEKLFF.

This chain uses TRBV7-3 with TRBJ2-5; perhaps TRBD2 as D (6 bases). This CDR3 comprises 15 residues. Germline V lookup: CDR1 SGHTA, CDR2 FQGTGA. With 1 base removed from V and 2 bases from J, the gap between germline ends came to 11 bases. The CDR3 sequence: CASSLNGGDQETQYF. The CDR3 nucleotides are TGTGCCAGCAGCTTAAATGGCGGGGATCAAGAGACCCAGTACTTC. The full variable domain, completed using reference TRBV7-3 and TRBJ2-5, is GAGVSQTPSNKVTEKGKYVELRCDPISGHTALYWYRQSLGQGPEFLIYFQGTGAADDSGLPNDRFFAVRPEGSVSTLKIQRTERGDSAVYLCASSLNGGDQETQYFGPGTRLLVL.

A few counts support this clone. The chain carries TRBV10-3 and TRBJ2-1; 13 nucleotides match TRBD2. CDR1 and CDR2 from the germline V gene are ENHRY and SYGVKD. The CDR3 spans 15 residues. V lost 2 bases, J lost 15 bases, and 10 bases stayed unmatched. The CDR3 sequence: CAISEPTSGGADRFF. The CDR3 bases are TGTGCCATCAGTGAGCCTACTAGCGGGGGGGCCGATCGGTTCTTC.

The chain has TRBV7-8 and TRBJ2-2, with D unresolved. Per the germline V gene, CDR1 is SGHVS and CDR2 is FQNEAQ. The CDR3 consists of 13 residues. Trimming shortened V by 5 bases and J by 6 bases, and 10 bases separated the two germline ends. DNA for the CDR3: TGTGCCAGCAGCCTCCGACTCTCCGGGGAGCTGTTTTTT. Translated: CASSLRLSGELFF.

V gene TRBV30 combines with J gene TRBJ1-1, with a tentative D call TRBD1 (6 bases). CDR3 length equals 13 residues. Germline-derived CDR1 and CDR2 are GTSNPN and SVGIG (reference sequence). Trimming shortened V by 5 bases and J by 1 base, and 11 bases separated the two germline ends. The CDR3 DNA is TGTGCCTGGGAACCGGGACAGAACACTGAAGCTTTCTTT. This sequence encodes CAWEPGQNTEAFF.

The V and J genes are TRBV10-3 and TRBJ1-5; D might be TRBD1 (5 bases). The V end was cut by 4 bases, the J end by 3 bases, with 13 bases between. CDR1 and CDR2 (germline): ENHRY, SYGVKD. This CDR3 is 15 amino acids long. The CDR3 DNA is TGTGCCATCAGTGCAGTAGGGGACGCCAATCAGCCCCAGCATTTT. It is translated as CAISAVGDANQPQHF.

The rearrangement uses TRBV11-3 and TRBJ2-2; D possibly uses TRBD1 or TRBD2 (6 bases each). Germline CDR1 reads SGHNT; CDR2 reads YENEEA. The CDR3 contains 15 residues. Trimming took 5 bases from V and 6 from J, leaving 16 bases between them. CDR3 DNA: TGTGCCAGCAGCCCCGGGATGAGGGGGGCCGGGGAGCTGTTTTTT. Protein: CASSPGMRGAGELFF.

There are a few counts of this clone. The rearrangement links TRBV10-3 to TRBJ1-1; D perhaps matches TRBD1 (5 bases). The V gene lost 6 bases and the J gene lost 2 bases, with 13 bases spanning the gap. Germline CDR1 is ENHRY and CDR2 is SYGVKD. This CDR3 comprises 14 residues. CDR3 region: CAIRLREGNTEAFF. Written as DNA, the CDR3 is TGTGCCATCAGGCTCAGGGAGGGTAACACTGAAGCTTTCTTT.

The chain is built from TRBV6-2 or TRBV6-3 and TRBJ1-2; no definite D call. The CDR3 runs to 15 residues. Trimming took off 6 bases at V and 6 bases at J, with 20 bases between the two ends. Looked up from germline, CDR1 is MNHEY and CDR2 is SVGEGT. CDR3 sequence: CASSLRWDGLNGYTF. Here the CDR3 DNA reads TGTGCCAGCAGCCTCAGGTGGGATGGCCTGAATGGCTACACCTTC.

The chain is built from TRBV2 and TRBJ1-1; 10 positions match TRBD1. The ends lost 7 bases at V and 1 base at J; junction bases unmatched: 6. The germline V gene encodes CDR1 SNHLY and CDR2 FYNNEI. This CDR3 comprises 15 residues. The CDR3 bases are TGTGCCAGCACCGGACAGGGGGTTTGGAACACTGAAGCTTTCTTT. The encoded protein is CASTGQGVWNTEAFF.

The chain joins TRBV19 to TRBJ1-2; D is unclear. CDR1 is LNHDA and CDR2 is SQIVND in the germline V gene (reference sequence). The CDR3 has 14 amino acids. Trimming removed 7 bases at V and 0 bases at J, with 12 bases between. The CDR3 nucleotides are TGTGCCAGTAATTGGGCCCGAGCTAACTATGGCTACACCTTC. Translated, it gives CASNWARANYGYTF.

This rearrangement joins TRBV6-5 to TRBJ2-7; no definite D call. V shed 4 bases and J shed 1 base, with 8 bases lying between them. There are 13 residues in the CDR3. Germline CDR1 MNHEY, CDR2 SVGAGI. The chain's CDR3 is CASSSGFSYEQYF. The CDR3 DNA reads TGTGCCAGCAGTTCGGGCTTTTCCTACGAGCAGTACTTC.

This rearrangement joins TRBV6-6 to TRBJ1-6; D is ambiguous. Germline V CDR1 and CDR2: MNHNY, SVGAGI (reference sequence). The CDR3 extends over 15 amino acids. V lost 1 base to trimming and J lost 0 bases, with 4 bases between them. CDR3 DNA: TGTGCCAGCAGTTACTACAGCTCCTATAATTCACCCCTCCACTTT. This gives the protein CASSYYSSYNSPLHF.

This clone was observed a single time. This chain joins TRBV18 and TRBJ1-3, with D possibly TRBD1 on 5 matching bases. The CDR3 length is 18 residues. The germline CDR1 and CDR2 sequences are KGHSH and LQKENI. V gave up 2 bases and J gave up 8 bases, with 25 bases separating them. The CDR3 nucleotides are TGTGCCAGCTCACCATTTTCCAGCGGGGCCAGCGATGTCTACACCATATATTTT. Its translation is CASSPFSSGASDVYTIYF.

The CDR3 DNA reads as TGTGCCACCAGGGCCGCGAACGGGGGCACAGATACGCAGTATTTT. It yields the protein CATRAANGGTDTQYF. The chain recombines TRBV10-3 with TRBJ2-3; D is perhaps TRBD1 or TRBD2 (5 bases each). V was cut by 10 bases and J by 1 base, with 18 bases left in between. The CDR3 is 15 residues long. CDR1 ENHRY and CDR2 SYGVKD come from the germline V gene.

Regarding this clone: This sample includes further DNA sequences coding for the same CDR3. This CDR3 is CASSPTVYGYTF. CDR3 DNA: TGTGCCAGCAGTCCGACAGTCTATGGCTACACCTTC. The rearrangement uses TRBV12-3 or TRBV12-4 and TRBJ1-2; tentatively, D is TRBD1 (5 bases). The CDR3 loop spans 12 amino acids. Trimming took 5 bases from V and 4 from J, leaving 8 bases between them.

The V call is TRBV19, the J call TRBJ1-2, with a possible D match to TRBD1 (6 bases). The CDR3 contains 16 residues. The V gene lost 5 bases and the J gene lost 6 bases, with 22 bases spanning the gap. The V gene's germline CDR1 is LNHDA and CDR2 SQIVND (reference sequence). This CDR3 is CASSPIGQGFLNGYTF. The CDR3 DNA sequence: TGTGCCAGTAGTCCTATTGGGCAGGGGTTCCTAAATGGCTACACCTTC.

J is TRBJ1-2 and V is TRBV7-6; D not certain. The V gene lost 1 base and the J gene lost 7 bases, with 13 bases spanning the gap. The length of the CDR3 is 14 residues. Germline V gene data show CDR1 as SGHVS and CDR2 as FNYEAQ. DNA for the CDR3: TGTGCCAGCAGCTTAGTAAGCCCACCTACTGGCTACACCTTC. Translating it yields CASSLVSPPTGYTF.

The chain couples TRBV6-2 or TRBV6-3 to TRBJ2-2, with a tentative D call TRBD2 (6 bases). The CDR3 totals 13 residues. Trimming removed 5 bases from V and 7 bases from J, with 11 bases in between. Germline CDR1 is MNHEY and CDR2 is SVGEGT. In DNA, the CDR3 is TGTGCCAGCAGTAGGGGACTTCTCGGGGAGCTGTTTTTT. It encodes CASSRGLLGELFF.

The rearrangement uses TRBV27 and TRBJ2-3; maybe TRBD2 (6 bases). This CDR3 is 16 amino acids long. Germline lookup yields CDR1 MNHEY and CDR2 SMNVEV (reference sequence). Deletions cut 3 bases from V and 3 bases from J, with 16 bases between. The CDR3 loop is CASSFYGGDGTDTQYF. CDR3 sequence (DNA): TGTGCCAGCAGTTTTTATGGCGGGGATGGGACAGATACGCAGTATTTT.

The chain has TRBV6-5 and TRBJ2-2; TRBD1 agrees at 9 bases. The CDR3 runs to 15 residues. The germline gives CDR1 MNHEY, CDR2 SVGAGI. The ends lost 5 bases at V and 4 bases at J; junction bases unmatched: 5. The CDR3: CASSPMTGGTGELFF. DNA of the CDR3: TGTGCCAGCAGTCCGATGACAGGGGGCACCGGGGAGCTGTTTTTT.

This clone appeared a few times. The rearrangement uses TRBV29-1 and TRBJ2-7; TRBD1 matches at 8 bases. J lost 6 bases, V lost 6 bases, and 1 base had no gene match. This CDR3 has 10 amino acids. The germline V gene has CDR1 SQVTM and CDR2 ANQGSEA. The CDR3 reads CSVGQGEQYF. The CDR3 bases are TGCAGCGTCGGACAGGGCGAGCAGTACTTC.

The V gene is TRBV10-1, the J gene TRBJ2-2, with D possibly matching TRBD1 (7 bases). The CDR3 runs 14 residues. Germline loops: CDR1 WNHNN, CDR2 SYGVQD (reference sequence). Trimming shortened V by 4 bases and J by 5 bases, and 11 bases separated the two germline ends. The CDR3 DNA reads TGCGCCAGCAGTGCGCAGGGGGGTACCGGGGAGCTGTTTTTT. Protein product: CASSAQGGTGELFF.

The V call is TRBV5-6, the J call TRBJ1-2, with 9 bases lining up with TRBD1. V shed 4 bases, J shed 2 bases, and the junction held 9 bases outside the gene matches. CDR1 and CDR2 from the germline V gene are SGHDT and YYEEEE. The CDR3 covers 16 residues. Written as DNA, the CDR3 is TGTGCCAGCAGCCCGTTCCCCGACAGGGGGAACTATGGCTACACCTTC. Its translation: CASSPFPDRGNYGYTF. The full variable domain, completed using reference TRBV5-6 and TRBJ1-2, is DAGVTQSPTHLIKTRGQQVTLRCSPKSGHDTVSWYQQALGQGPQFIFQYYEEEERQRGNFPDRFSGHQFPNYSSELNVNALLLGDSALYLCASSPFPDRGNYGYTFGSGTRLTVV.